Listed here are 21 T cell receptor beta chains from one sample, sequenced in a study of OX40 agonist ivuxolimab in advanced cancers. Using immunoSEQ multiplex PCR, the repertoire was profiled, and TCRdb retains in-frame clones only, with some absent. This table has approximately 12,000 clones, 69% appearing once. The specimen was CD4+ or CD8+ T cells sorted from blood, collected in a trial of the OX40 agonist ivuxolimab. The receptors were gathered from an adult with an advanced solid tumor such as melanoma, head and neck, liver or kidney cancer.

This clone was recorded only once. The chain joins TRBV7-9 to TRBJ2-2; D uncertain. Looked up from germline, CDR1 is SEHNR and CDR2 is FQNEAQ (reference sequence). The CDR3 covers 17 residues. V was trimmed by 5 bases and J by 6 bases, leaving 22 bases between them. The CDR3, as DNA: TGTGCCAGCAGCCCCCACTTTGAGTCTAGGCAGGCCGGGGAGCTGTTTTTT. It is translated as CASSPHFESRQAGELFF.

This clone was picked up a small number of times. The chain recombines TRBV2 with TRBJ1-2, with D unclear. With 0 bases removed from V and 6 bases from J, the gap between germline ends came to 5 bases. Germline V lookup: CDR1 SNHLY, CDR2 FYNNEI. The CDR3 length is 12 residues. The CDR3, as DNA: TGTGCCAGCAGTGAAGCCTTAAATGGCTACACCTTC. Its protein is CASSEALNGYTF. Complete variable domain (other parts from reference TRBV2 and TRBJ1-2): EPEVTQTPSHQVTQMGQEVILRCVPISNHLYFYWYRQILGQKVEFLVSFYNNEISEKSEIFDDQFSVERPDGSNFTLKIRSTKLEDSAMYFCASSEALNGYTFGSGTRLTVV.

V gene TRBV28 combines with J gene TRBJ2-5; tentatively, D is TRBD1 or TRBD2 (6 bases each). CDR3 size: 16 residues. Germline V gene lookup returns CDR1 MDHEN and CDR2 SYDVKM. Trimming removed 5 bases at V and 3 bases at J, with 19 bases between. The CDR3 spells CASSRLWGAREETQYF. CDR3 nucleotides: TGTGCCAGCAGTAGGTTGTGGGGGGCGAGGGAAGAGACCCAGTACTTC.

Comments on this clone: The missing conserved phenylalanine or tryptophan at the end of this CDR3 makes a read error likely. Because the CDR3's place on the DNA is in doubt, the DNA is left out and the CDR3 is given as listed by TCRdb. CDR3 residues: CAIMDSPKV. J is TRBJ2-3 and V is TRBV10-3; the table names TRBD2, a call not compared with the DNA. Germline V gene lookup returns CDR1 ENHRY and CDR2 SYGVKD. 9 amino acids form the CDR3, both terminal residues included.

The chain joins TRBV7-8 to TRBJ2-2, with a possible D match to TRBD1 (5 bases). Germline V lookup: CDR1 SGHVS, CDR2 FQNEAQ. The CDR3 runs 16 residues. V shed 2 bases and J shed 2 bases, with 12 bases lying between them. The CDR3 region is CASSLRRQGNTGELFF. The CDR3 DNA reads TGTGCCAGCAGCTTAAGACGGCAGGGTAACACCGGGGAGCTGTTTTTT.

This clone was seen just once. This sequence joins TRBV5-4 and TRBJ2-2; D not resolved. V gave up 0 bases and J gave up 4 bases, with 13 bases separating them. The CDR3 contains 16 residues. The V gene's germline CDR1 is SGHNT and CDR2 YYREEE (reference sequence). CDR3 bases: TGTGCCAGCAGCTTGGCCAGCGAAGGGTTCACCGGGGAGCTGTTTTTT. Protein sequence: CASSLASEGFTGELFF.

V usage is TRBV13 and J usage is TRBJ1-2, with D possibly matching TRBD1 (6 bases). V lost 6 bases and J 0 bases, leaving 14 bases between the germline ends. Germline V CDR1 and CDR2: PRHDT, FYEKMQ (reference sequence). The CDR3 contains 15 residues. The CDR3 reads CASRGSGGPNYGYTF. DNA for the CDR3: TGTGCCAGCAGGGGGAGTGGGGGCCCTAACTATGGCTACACCTTC.

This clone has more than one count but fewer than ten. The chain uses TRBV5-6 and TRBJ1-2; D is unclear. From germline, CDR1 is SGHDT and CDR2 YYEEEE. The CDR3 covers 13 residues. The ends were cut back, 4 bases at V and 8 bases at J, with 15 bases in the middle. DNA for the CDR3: TGTGCCAGCAGCCCGGGTGGGTACCTCGGCTACACCTTC. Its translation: CASSPGGYLGYTF.

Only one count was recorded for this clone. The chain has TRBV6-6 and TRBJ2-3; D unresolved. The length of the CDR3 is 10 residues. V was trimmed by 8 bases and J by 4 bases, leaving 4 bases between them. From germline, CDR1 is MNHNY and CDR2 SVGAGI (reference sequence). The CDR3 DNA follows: TGTGCCAGCTGGTCAGATACGCAGTATTTT. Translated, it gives CASWSDTQYF.

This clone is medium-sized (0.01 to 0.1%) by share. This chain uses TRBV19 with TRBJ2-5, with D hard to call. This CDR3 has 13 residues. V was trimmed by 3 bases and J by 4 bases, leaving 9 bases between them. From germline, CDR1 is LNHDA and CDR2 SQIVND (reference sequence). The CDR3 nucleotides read TGTGCCAGTAGTATGTCTGTTCTAGAGACCCAGTACTTC. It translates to CASSMSVLETQYF.

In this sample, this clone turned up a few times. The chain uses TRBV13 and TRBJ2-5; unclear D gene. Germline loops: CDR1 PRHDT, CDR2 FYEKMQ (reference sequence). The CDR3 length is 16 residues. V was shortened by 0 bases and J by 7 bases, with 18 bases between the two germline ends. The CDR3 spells CASSLGLPPTVGTQYF. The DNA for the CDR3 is TGTGCCAGCAGCTTAGGCCTGCCCCCCACGGTGGGGACCCAGTACTTC.

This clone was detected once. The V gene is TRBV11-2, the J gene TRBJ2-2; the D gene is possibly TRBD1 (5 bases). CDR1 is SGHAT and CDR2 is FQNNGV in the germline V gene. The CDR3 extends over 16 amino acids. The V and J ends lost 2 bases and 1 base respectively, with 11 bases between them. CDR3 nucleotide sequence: TGTGCCAGCAGCTTATTCAGGACAATGAACACCGGGGAGCTGTTTTTT. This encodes CASSLFRTMNTGELFF.

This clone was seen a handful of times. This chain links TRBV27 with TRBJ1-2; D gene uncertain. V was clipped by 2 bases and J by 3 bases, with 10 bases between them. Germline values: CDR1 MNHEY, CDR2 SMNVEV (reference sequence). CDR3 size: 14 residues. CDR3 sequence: CASSLNSNYYGYTF. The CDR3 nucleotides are TGTGCCAGCAGTTTAAACAGTAACTACTATGGCTACACCTTC.

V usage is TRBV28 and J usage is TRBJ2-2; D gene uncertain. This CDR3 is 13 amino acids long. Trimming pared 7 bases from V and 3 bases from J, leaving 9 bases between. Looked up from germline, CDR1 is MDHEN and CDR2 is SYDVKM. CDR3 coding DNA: TGTGCCAGCACCATGACGGACACCGGGGAGCTGTTTTTT. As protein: CASTMTDTGELFF.

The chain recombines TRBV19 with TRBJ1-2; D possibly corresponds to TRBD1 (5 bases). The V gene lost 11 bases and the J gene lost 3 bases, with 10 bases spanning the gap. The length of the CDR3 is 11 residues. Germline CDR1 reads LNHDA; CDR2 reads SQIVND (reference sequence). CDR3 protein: CAVTEDYGYTF. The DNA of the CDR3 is TGTGCCGTGACAGAGGACTATGGCTACACCTTC.

CDR3 sequence (DNA): TGTGCCAGCAGTTATACCCTAGACAGGACCTACGAGCAGTACTTC. The encoded protein is CASSYTLDRTYEQYF. The V gene is TRBV6-5, the J gene TRBJ2-5, with D maybe TRBD1 (6 bases). The DNA end lines up better with TRBJ2-7; the J call may be wrong. Germline V gene data show CDR1 as MNHEY and CDR2 as SVGAGI. The CDR3 loop spans 15 amino acids.

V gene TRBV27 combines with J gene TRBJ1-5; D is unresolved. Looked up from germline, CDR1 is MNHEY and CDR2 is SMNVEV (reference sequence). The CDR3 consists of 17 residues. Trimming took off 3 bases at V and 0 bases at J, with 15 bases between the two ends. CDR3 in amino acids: CASSLYGEPYSNQPQHF. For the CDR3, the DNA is TGTGCCAGCAGTTTGTATGGGGAGCCTTATAGCAATCAGCCCCAGCATTTT.

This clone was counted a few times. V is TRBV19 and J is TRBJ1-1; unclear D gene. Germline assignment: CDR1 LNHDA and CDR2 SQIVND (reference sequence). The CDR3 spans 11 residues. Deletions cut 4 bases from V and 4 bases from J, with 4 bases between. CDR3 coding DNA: TGTGCCAGTAGTAGGGCCACTGAAGCTTTCTTT. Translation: CASSRATEAFF. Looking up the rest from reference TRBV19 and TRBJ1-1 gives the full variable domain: DGGITQSPKYLFRKEGQNVTLSCEQNLNHDAMYWYRQDPGQGLRLIYYSQIVNDFQKGDIAEGYSVSREKKESFPLTVTSAQKNPTAFYLCASSRATEAFFGQGTRLTVV.

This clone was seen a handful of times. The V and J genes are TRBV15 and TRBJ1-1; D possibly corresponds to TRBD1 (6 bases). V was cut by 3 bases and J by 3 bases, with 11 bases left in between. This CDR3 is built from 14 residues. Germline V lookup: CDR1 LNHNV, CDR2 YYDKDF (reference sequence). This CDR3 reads CATSSRGGDTEAFF. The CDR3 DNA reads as TGTGCCACCAGCAGTCGAGGGGGGGACACTGAAGCTTTCTTT.

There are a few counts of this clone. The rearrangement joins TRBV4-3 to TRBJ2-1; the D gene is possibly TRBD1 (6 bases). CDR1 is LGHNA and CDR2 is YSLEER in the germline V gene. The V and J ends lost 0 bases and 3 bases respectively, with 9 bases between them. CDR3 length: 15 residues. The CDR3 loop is CASSQDQDSYNEQFF. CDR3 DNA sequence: TGCGCCAGCAGCCAAGATCAGGACAGCTACAATGAGCAGTTCTTC.

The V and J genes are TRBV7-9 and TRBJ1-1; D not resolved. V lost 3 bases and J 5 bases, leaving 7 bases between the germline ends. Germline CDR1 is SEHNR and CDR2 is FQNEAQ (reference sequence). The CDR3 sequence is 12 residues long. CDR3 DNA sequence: TGTGCCAGCAGCTTTTACGGGACTGAAGCTTTCTTT. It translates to CASSFYGTEAFF.